These T cell receptor beta chains were read from a single sample in a study of T-cell memory formation after mild COVID-19. TCRdb re-analysed the 5' RACE reads in MiXCR, keeping a single row per CDR3 protein. The data show about 340,000 distinct CDR3 sequences, 15% to 20% seen once. Sequenced sample: PBMCs or a T cell subset sorted from them (not recorded which). The receptors stem from a man between 18 and 35 years old who had mild COVID-19 (a few samples of this study predate the infection). Cell type and time point are not known. Both conserved end residues are part of each CDR3. A D gene is named only where the DNA matches it firmly. Not every row has a clone size; where given, it reads once, few, many or a size class.

d_call	v_call	j_call	clone_size	cdr3_length	cdr3_nt	cdr3_aa
.	TRBV20-1	TRBJ2-5	.	13	TGCAGTGCCGACCGGGACTACCAAGAGACCCAGTACTTC	CSADRDYQETQYF
.	TRBV20-1	TRBJ2-1	.	15	TGCAGTGCTAGAGGAGAGGCGAGGCCCGCCAATGAGCAGTTCTTC	CSARGEARPANEQFF
TRBD1	TRBV12-3/TRBV12-4	TRBJ2-2	few	15	TGTGCCAGCACCCCGGGACAGGGGAACACCGGGGAGCTGTTTTTT	CASTPGQGNTGELFF
.	TRBV20-1	TRBJ1-6	.	15	TGCAGTGCGGGGCTTAGGGGGTCCTATAATTCACCCCTCCACTTT	CSAGLRGSYNSPLHF
.	TRBV3-1	TRBJ2-1	few	14	TGTGCCAGCAGCCAGGCCCGACAGTCCCATGAGCAGTTCTTC	CASSQARQSHEQFF
.	TRBV7-2	TRBJ2-3	few	15	TGTGCCAGCAGCTTAGGAGGAGGGTACACAGATACGCAGTATTTT	CASSLGGGYTDTQYF
.	TRBV10-3	TRBJ2-1	.	13	TGTGCCATCAGTTCCACAGGCTACAATGAGCAGTTCTTC	CAISSTGYNEQFF
.	TRBV4-2	TRBJ2-1	.	17	TGTGCCAGCAGCCCAGGCAGGATGGGGGGGGCCGACAATGAGCAGTTCTTC	CASSPGRMGGADNEQFF
.	TRBV7-4	TRBJ1-3	few	13	TGTGCCAGCAGGATGTTCTCTGGAAACACCATATATTTT	CASRMFSGNTIYF
.	TRBV5-1	TRBJ1-3	.	15	TGCGCCAGCAGTTTCCGGACGGGAACTGGAAACACCATATATTTT	CASSFRTGTGNTIYF
TRBD2	TRBV7-9	TRBJ2-1	few	16	TGTGCCAGCAGCCGGGCTAGCGGGGGGGCCTACAATGAGCAGTTCTTC	CASSRASGGAYNEQFF
.	TRBV7-2	TRBJ1-2	few	13	TGTGCCAGCAGCTCCGGCGGGACCTATGGCTACACCTTC	CASSSGGTYGYTF
.	TRBV29-1	TRBJ2-1	few	13	TGCAGCGTTGGATTTGGGACACTCGGTGAGCAGTTCTTC	CSVGFGTLGEQFF
.	TRBV6-5	TRBJ1-5	many	14	TGTGCCAGCAGTGCCAGACAGGACAATCAGCCCCAGCATTTT	CASSARQDNQPQHF
.	TRBV27	TRBJ1-6	.	15	TGTGCCAGCAACCATCGGAGCTCCTATAATTCACCCCTCCACTTT	CASNHRSSYNSPLHF
.	TRBV6-5	TRBJ2-5	many	16	TGTGCCAGCAGTTACAGTCAACATGGGTACCAAGAGACCCAGTACTTC	CASSYSQHGYQETQYF
.	TRBV29-1	TRBJ1-3	.	15	TGCAGCGTTGAAGGCCCAGGGCGATCTGGAAACACCATATATTTT	CSVEGPGRSGNTIYF
.	TRBV5-1	TRBJ2-3	few	16	TGCGCCAGCAGCTTGGGTGTGCGGAGTTTCACAGATACGCAGTATTTT	CASSLGVRSFTDTQYF
TRBD2	TRBV20-1	TRBJ2-5	few	14	TGCAGTGCTAGAGAGAGCGGGAGACAAGAGACCCAGTACTTC	CSARESGRQETQYF
.	TRBV6-2/TRBV6-3	TRBJ1-5	.	12	TGTGCCAGCAGGCCCCGCAATCAGCCCCAGCATTTT	CASRPRNQPQHF
TRBD2	TRBV2	TRBJ2-1	.	16	TGTGCCAGCAGAGAAAGCGGGGACCCCCCCTACAATGAGCAGTTCTTC	CASRESGDPPYNEQFF
TRBD2	TRBV20-1	TRBJ2-7	few	12	TGCAGTGCTAGCCGGCGGGGGTACGAGCAGTACTTC	CSASRRGYEQYF
.	TRBV5-1	TRBJ2-1	.	15	TGCGCCAGCAGCTTGATGGACCCACAAATTAATGAGCAGTTCTTC	CASSLMDPQINEQFF
TRBD1	TRBV30	TRBJ1-2	.	14	TGTGCCTGGAGAGGAGTAGGGGGCGCCAGTGGCTACACCTTC	CAWRGVGGASGYTF
TRBD1	TRBV18	TRBJ2-5	many	13	TGTGCCAGCAGCCGGGACAGGCAAGAGACCCAGTACTTC	CASSRDRQETQYF
TRBD2	TRBV6-4	TRBJ2-2	many	14	TGTGCCAGCAGTGACTCGACTAGCGCCGGGGAGCTGTTTTTT	CASSDSTSAGELFF
.	TRBV27	TRBJ2-5	.	14	TGTGCCAGCAGTTTGCGCACTAGTGGAGAGACCCAGTACTTC	CASSLRTSGETQYF
.	TRBV20-1	TRBJ2-3	few	14	TGCAGTGCTAGTCCCCTGGCGTTGGCAGATACGCAGTATTTT	CSASPLALADTQYF
.	TRBV12-5	TRBJ2-1	.	15	TGTGCTAGTGGTTACGTTTTACTAAAGTACAATGAGCAGTTCTTC	CASGYVLLKYNEQFF
.	TRBV6-2/TRBV6-3	TRBJ1-1	.	15	TGTGCCAGCAGTTACCCGGGACCCATCGGGGCTGAAGCTTTCTTT	CASSYPGPIGAEAFF
.	TRBV5-4	TRBJ2-5	.	16	TGTGCCAGCAGCTTGGGCCGCGGGTGGGGGCAAGAGACCCAGTACTTC	CASSLGRGWGQETQYF
.	TRBV12-3/TRBV12-4	TRBJ2-7	.	18	TGTGCCAGCAGTCTATTCCCCAATCCCCGGGACGGCACCTACGAGCAGTACTTC	CASSLFPNPRDGTYEQYF
.	TRBV10-3	TRBJ1-3	few	13	TGTGCCATAAATGACAGGATGGAAAACACCATATATTTT	CAINDRMENTIYF
TRBD2	TRBV25-1	TRBJ2-1	.	14	TGTGCCAGCAGTTTTAGCGGGGGTGGGTTTCTCCAGTTCTTC	CASSFSGGGFLQFF
TRBD1	TRBV29-1	TRBJ1-2	.	11	TGCAGCGTTTGGGACAGGGATGGCTACACCTTC	CSVWDRDGYTF
TRBD2	TRBV5-1	TRBJ2-1	.	14	TGCGCCAGCTGCCGGGGCGGGGGGGACAATGAGCAGTTCTTC	CASCRGGGDNEQFF
TRBD1	TRBV7-9	TRBJ1-4	.	15	TGTGCCAGCAGCCAAAGACAGGGAAGTCAGGAAAAACTGTTTTTT	CASSQRQGSQEKLFF
.	TRBV10-2	TRBJ1-1	few	13	TGCGCCAGCAGTGTAGGGGCGAACACTGAAGCTTTCTTT	CASSVGANTEAFF
.	TRBV7-8	TRBJ1-2	few	15	TGTGCCAGCAACCCAGAGGGGAGTTGGGACTATGGCTACACCTTC	CASNPEGSWDYGYTF
TRBD1	TRBV18	TRBJ2-7	.	15	TGTGCCAGCTCACCCCGGGACAGGGCTCCCTACGAGCAGTACTTC	CASSPRDRAPYEQYF
TRBD1	TRBV6-5	TRBJ1-2	few	12	TGTGCCAGCAGTCACGGGACAGTAGGCTACACCTTC	CASSHGTVGYTF
.	TRBV5-5	TRBJ2-5	.	15	TGTGCCAGCAGCTCCCGACAGTACCCTCCAGAGACCCAGTACTTC	CASSSRQYPPETQYF
TRBD1	TRBV5-1	TRBJ1-2	few	17	TGCGCCAGCAGCATCGGGACAGGGAGTGGACCTAACTATGGCTACACCTTC	CASSIGTGSGPNYGYTF
.	TRBV27	TRBJ2-2	.	15	TGTGCCAGCAGTCGACTAGGAGGATCCACCGGGGAGCTGTTTTTT	CASSRLGGSTGELFF
.	TRBV12-3/TRBV12-4	TRBJ1-1	few	14	TGTGCCAGCAGCTACCGGACCGCGAACACTGAAGCTTTCTTT	CASSYRTANTEAFF
.	TRBV5-1	TRBJ1-1	.	15	TGCGCCAGCACCATAGATGCAGGGGTGAACACTGAAGCTTTCTTT	CASTIDAGVNTEAFF
.	TRBV6-2/TRBV6-3	TRBJ2-7	.	16	TGTGCCAGCAGCCTACATACCGACAGCTGGACCTACGAGCAGTACTTC	CASSLHTDSWTYEQYF